This T cell receptor beta chain was profiled in a study of OX40 agonist ivuxolimab in advanced cancers. The wider study: Patients enrolled in dose escalation were diagnosed with hepatocellular carcinoma, melanoma, renal cell or head and neck cancer. Study conclusions and caveats: Compared with CD4+, CD8+ T cells on average had more expanded clones.

Clones were sequenced by immunoSEQ multiplex PCR, and TCRdb holds only the in-frame ones, with some missing. The sample lists roughly 53,000 clones; almost 90% were seen once. With regard to this clone: Its specificity is unknown.

There are 13 residues in the CDR3. Germline V gives CDR1 SGHNT, CDR2 YYREEE (reference sequence). The V end lost 5 bases, the J end lost 3 bases, and 11 bases lay between the germline ends. Material: CD4+ or CD8+ T cells sorted from blood, obtained in a trial of the OX40 agonist ivuxolimab. This clonotype originated in an adult with an advanced solid tumor such as melanoma, head and neck, liver or kidney cancer. V gene TRBV5-4 combines with J gene TRBJ1-1; weak D call: TRBD1 (5 bases). For the CDR3, the DNA is TGTGCCAGCAGGGGGGGGGTCGACACTGAAGCTTTCTTT. It encodes CASRGGVDTEAFF.